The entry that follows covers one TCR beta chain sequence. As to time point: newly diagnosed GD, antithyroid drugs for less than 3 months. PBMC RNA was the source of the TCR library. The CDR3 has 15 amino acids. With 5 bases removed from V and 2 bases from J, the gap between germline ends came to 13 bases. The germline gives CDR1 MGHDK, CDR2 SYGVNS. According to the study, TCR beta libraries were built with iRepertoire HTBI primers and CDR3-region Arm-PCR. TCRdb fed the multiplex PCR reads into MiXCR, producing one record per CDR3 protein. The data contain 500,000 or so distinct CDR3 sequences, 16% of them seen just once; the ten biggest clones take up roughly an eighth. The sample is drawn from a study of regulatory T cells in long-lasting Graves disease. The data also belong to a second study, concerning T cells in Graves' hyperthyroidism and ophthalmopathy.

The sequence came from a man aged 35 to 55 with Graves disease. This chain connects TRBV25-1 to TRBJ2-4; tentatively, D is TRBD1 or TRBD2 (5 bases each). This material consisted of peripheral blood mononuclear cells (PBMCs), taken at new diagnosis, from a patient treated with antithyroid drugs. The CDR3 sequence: CASSTSRESKNIQYF. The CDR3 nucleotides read TGTGCCAGCAGTACGTCCAGGGAGTCCAAAAACATTCAGTACTTC.